The 21 T cell receptor beta chains given below trace back to one sample, sequenced in a study of neurological immune-mediated disorders. TCRdb itself ran the 5' RACE reads through MiXCR, one entry per CDR3 protein. The repertoire has about 70,000 distinct CDR3 sequences, about 5.2% of them found once; the top ten carry roughly 5%. Input material: PBMCs. All receptors derive from a human donor with multiple sclerosis. The donor label of this sample is uncertain.

This clonotype occurred many times. The chain recombines TRBV29-1 with TRBJ2-7; TRBD2 is a possible D gene (6 bases). V lost 5 bases, J lost 4 bases, and 15 bases lay in between. Looked up from germline, CDR1 is SQVTM and CDR2 is ANQGSEA. The CDR3 covers 13 residues. CDR3 DNA: TGCAGCGTTATAAGTCCGCGGGGATACGAGCAGTACTTC. It yields the protein CSVISPRGYEQYF.

This clonotype was counted at least ten times. This chain joins TRBV20-1 and TRBJ2-7; 10 bases are a match to TRBD2. CDR1 is DFQATT, CDR2 SNEGSKA, per germline (reference sequence). Trimming took 6 bases from V and 3 from J; bases not matched to a gene: 20. The CDR3 spans 18 residues. The CDR3 DNA is TGCAGTGCCGGTCGGTGGGCTAGCGGGAGCCCGAACTTCTACGAGCAGTACTTC. Residues: CSAGRWASGSPNFYEQYF.

This clonotype has ten or more counts. V and J are TRBV7-2 and TRBJ2-7, with 10 nucleotides matching TRBD2. CDR3 length equals 13 residues. Germline values: CDR1 SGHTA, CDR2 FQGNSA. V dropped 3 bases and J dropped 9; count of bases not matched to a gene: 5. The CDR3 DNA is TGTGCCAGCAGCTTCCCCGTAGCGGGGGGGCAGTACTTC. The encoded protein is CASSFPVAGGQYF.

This clonotype occurred many times. The J gene is TRBJ2-3, the V gene TRBV29-1, with D unclear. The CDR3 consists of 16 residues. CDR1 and CDR2 from the germline V gene are SQVTM and ANQGSEA. V lost 0 bases, J lost 0 bases, and 13 bases lay in between. CDR3 sequence (DNA): TGCAGCGTTGAAGATCGGACCCCGCTTAGCACAGATACGCAGTATTTT. Amino acids: CSVEDRTPLSTDTQYF.

At least ten counts were recorded for this clonotype. V usage is TRBV5-1 and J usage is TRBJ2-5; 8 bases agree with TRBD2. The CDR3 consists of 14 residues. CDR1 SGHRS and CDR2 YFSETQ come from the germline V gene. J lost 5 bases, V lost 5 bases, and 8 bases had no gene match. As DNA, the CDR3 is TGCGCCAGCAGGTCGGGAGGGATGGAGGAGACCCAGTACTTC. It encodes CASRSGGMEETQYF.

In regard to this clonotype: This may arise from a read error, as a much more abundant clone is one base away. This chain connects TRBV12-3 or TRBV12-4 to TRBJ2-7; either TRBD1 or TRBD2 may fit D (5 bases each). This CDR3 has 13 residues. The CDR3 loop is CASSQAMGVQHYF. The CDR3 nucleotides read TGTGCCAGCAGTCAAGCCATGGGGGTGCAGCACTACTTC.

In this sample, this clonotype turned up many times. The rearrangement joins TRBV6-6 to TRBJ2-2; the D is unclear. CDR3 size: 16 residues. Germline loops: CDR1 MNHNY, CDR2 SVGAGI (reference sequence). V was cut by 0 bases and J by 5 bases, with 13 bases left in between. The CDR3 here is CASSYSIVVGTGELFF. CDR3 nucleotide sequence: TGTGCCAGCAGTTACTCGATTGTAGTGGGGACCGGGGAGCTGTTTTTT.

The table lists this clonotype with many counts. The chain uses TRBV5-1 and TRBJ2-7; D is uncertain. The CDR3 covers 13 residues. CDR1 SGHRS and CDR2 YFSETQ come from the germline V gene. With 2 bases removed from V and 0 bases from J, the gap between germline ends came to 6 bases. The CDR3 loop reads CASSFDGSYEQYF. The DNA of the CDR3 is TGCGCCAGCAGCTTTGACGGCTCCTACGAGCAGTACTTC.

This clonotype showed up many times. The chain joins TRBV4-1 to TRBJ1-1; tentatively, D is TRBD1 (6 bases). Deletions cut 4 bases from V and 3 bases from J, with 18 bases between. CDR1 and CDR2 (germline): MGHRA, YSYEKL. This CDR3 spans 16 amino acids. The CDR3 protein is CASSLEGGARYTEAFF. CDR3 nucleotide sequence: TGCGCCAGCAGCCTTGAGGGGGGGGCAAGGTACACTGAAGCTTTCTTT.

At least ten counts were recorded for this clonotype. The rearrangement uses TRBV5-1 and TRBJ2-7, with a possible D match to TRBD1 (6 bases). V lost 4 bases, J lost 1 base, and 12 bases lay in between. CDR3 length: 14 amino acids. The germline V gene has CDR1 SGHRS and CDR2 YFSETQ. The CDR3 DNA sequence: TGCGCCAGCAGCCGTGGACAGAGATCCTACGAGCAGTACTTC. Translating it yields CASSRGQRSYEQYF.

This clonotype was counted ten times or more. The chain recombines TRBV10-3 with TRBJ1-4; 8 nucleotides align to TRBD1. Germline V CDR1 and CDR2: ENHRY, SYGVKD. CDR3 length: 15 amino acids. The J segment lost 5 bases and the V segment lost 8 bases, leaving 10 bases of the junction unmatched. For the CDR3, the DNA is TGTGCCATCTCCGACCCGAGACAGGGGAATGAAAAACTGTTTTTT. Residues: CAISDPRQGNEKLFF.

The chain has TRBV6-4 and TRBJ2-1; possibly TRBD2 for D (6 bases). V lost 6 bases and J 4 bases, leaving 13 bases between the germline ends. This CDR3 is 14 amino acids long. Germline V gives CDR1 MRHNA, CDR2 SNTAGT. CDR3 amino acids: CASSVIGGYNEQFF. The DNA for the CDR3 is TGTGCCAGCAGCGTTATTGGGGGGTACAATGAGCAGTTCTTC.

This clonotype came up many times. This sequence joins TRBV10-3 and TRBJ1-2, with 8 bases matching TRBD1. Germline V CDR1 and CDR2: ENHRY, SYGVKD. Unmatched junction bases numbered 16, after V lost 4 bases and J lost 3 bases. CDR3 length: 18 residues. CDR3 DNA: TGTGCCATCAGTGTTGAAAGAGACAGGGGCGTTCGGGACTATGGCTACACCTTC. This gives the protein CAISVERDRGVRDYGYTF.

This rearrangement joins TRBV5-6 to TRBJ2-7, with D perhaps matching TRBD1 (6 bases). This CDR3 has 14 residues. V shed 4 bases and J shed 4 bases, with 15 bases lying between them. The germline V gene encodes CDR1 SGHDT and CDR2 YYEEEE. As DNA, the CDR3 is TGTGCCAGCAGCACAGGGACGGATATTTACGAGCAGTACTTC. It yields the protein CASSTGTDIYEQYF. Full variable domain (outside the CDR3, taken from reference TRBV5-6 and TRBJ2-7): DAGVTQSPTHLIKTRGQQVTLRCSPKSGHDTVSWYQQALGQGPQFIFQYYEEEERQRGNFPDRFSGHQFPNYSSELNVNALLLGDSALYLCASSTGTDIYEQYFGPGTRLTVT.

This clonotype has a count of ten or more. The chain is built from TRBV20-1 and TRBJ2-4; weak D call: TRBD2 (5 bases). Germline lookup yields CDR1 DFQATT and CDR2 SNEGSKA (reference sequence). This CDR3 region has 11 residues. The V and J ends lost 4 bases and 8 bases respectively, with 9 bases between them. DNA for the CDR3: TGCAGTGCTAACCCGAGGGACATTCAGTACTTC. Translating it yields CSANPRDIQYF.

This clonotype was recorded at least ten times. It is likely a read error, because the conserved phenylalanine at the end of the CDR3 is missing. No DNA is shown, since the ends of the CDR3 on it are uncertain; the CDR3 is the one TCRdb lists. The chain carries TRBV29-1 and TRBJ2-3; the listed D gene, TRBD2, was not tested against the DNA. The CDR3 sequence runs 9 residues, both termini included. CDR1 and CDR2 from the germline V gene are SQVTM and ANQGSEA. The CDR3 is CSSLAGGPG.

Many counts were recorded for this clonotype. V is TRBV5-6 and J is TRBJ2-1; D unresolved. The V end was cut by 0 bases, the J end by 7 bases, with 8 bases between. This CDR3 has 13 amino acids. Germline assignment: CDR1 SGHDT and CDR2 YYEEEE. The CDR3 reads CASSLGRLNEQFF. CDR3 nucleotide sequence: TGTGCCAGCAGCTTGGGACGGCTTAATGAGCAGTTCTTC.

This clonotype has at least ten counts. The chain links TRBV5-1 to TRBJ2-3; either TRBD1 or TRBD2 may supply D (5 bases each). Germline assignment: CDR1 SGHRS and CDR2 YFSETQ. Trimming shortened V by 3 bases and J by 0 bases, and 14 bases separated the two germline ends. CDR3 size: 16 residues. The CDR3, as DNA: TGCGCCAGCAGCTGGGGACGTTCGTCTAGCACAGATACGCAGTATTTT. This encodes CASSWGRSSSTDTQYF.

This clonotype was recorded at least ten times. The CDR3 DNA sequence: TGTGCCAGCAGCTACGGACTAGCAACCACAGATACGCAGTATTTT. This gives the protein CASSYGLATTDTQYF. The rearrangement uses TRBV5-6 and TRBJ2-3; 8 bases agree with TRBD2. This CDR3 is 15 amino acids long. Germline V CDR1 and CDR2: SGHDT, YYEEEE. The trim removed 3 bases at V and 2 bases at J, leaving 5 bases unmatched.

In its sample, this clonotype was seen many times. The chain combines TRBV4-2 with TRBJ2-1; possible D gene TRBD2, 5 bases. Germline V lookup: CDR1 LGHNA, CDR2 YNFKEQ. Deletions cut 1 base from V and 6 bases from J, with 10 bases between. This CDR3 is built from 14 residues. CDR3 region: CASSQGETGNEQFF. The CDR3 DNA reads TGTGCCAGCAGCCAAGGGGAGACGGGCAATGAGCAGTTCTTC.

This clonotype was observed many times. V and J are TRBV5-1 and TRBJ2-7, with D maybe TRBD1 (6 bases). The CDR3 runs 13 residues. V lost 1 base to trimming and J lost 5 bases, with 10 bases between them. The germline V gene has CDR1 SGHRS and CDR2 YFSETQ. As DNA, the CDR3 is TGCGCCAGCAGCTTGTGGGGGCGCGACGAGCAGTACTTC. Encoded protein: CASSLWGRDEQYF.